This T cell receptor beta chain was found in a study of cytomegalovirus exposure and HLA in healthy donors. About the research overall: Membership in the Caucasian-associated ancestry cluster was found for around 81% of approximately 430 genotyped donors.

V was clipped by 5 bases and J by 0 bases, with 12 bases between them. Germline-derived CDR1 and CDR2 are PRHDT and FYEKMQ (reference sequence). The CDR3 totals 15 residues. 13 Jbeta primers and 60 Vbeta primers were used for the PCR. Libraries were prepared by immunoSEQ multiplex PCR; TCRdb keeps only in-frame clonotypes and omits some of them. The sample lists around 95,000 clones; around four fifths were seen once. Despite likely unrecorded immune exposures, the donors were nominally healthy at the time of sampling. The chain has TRBV13 and TRBJ2-3, with D perhaps matching TRBD2 (6 bases). Material for sequencing was PBMCs. This sequence originates from a female donor in good health and CMV-seropositive. DNA of the CDR3: TGTGCCAGCAGCCTGACGGGGGATAGCACAGATACGCAGTATTTT. Translation gives CASSLTGDSTDTQYF. Based on the CDR3 plus reference TRBV13 and TRBJ2-3, the full variable domain is AAGVIQSPRHLIKEKRETATLKCYPIPRHDTVYWYQQGPGQDPQFLISFYEKMQSDKGSIPDRFSAQQFSDYHSELNMSSLELGDSALYFCASSLTGDSTDTQYFGPGTRLTVL.